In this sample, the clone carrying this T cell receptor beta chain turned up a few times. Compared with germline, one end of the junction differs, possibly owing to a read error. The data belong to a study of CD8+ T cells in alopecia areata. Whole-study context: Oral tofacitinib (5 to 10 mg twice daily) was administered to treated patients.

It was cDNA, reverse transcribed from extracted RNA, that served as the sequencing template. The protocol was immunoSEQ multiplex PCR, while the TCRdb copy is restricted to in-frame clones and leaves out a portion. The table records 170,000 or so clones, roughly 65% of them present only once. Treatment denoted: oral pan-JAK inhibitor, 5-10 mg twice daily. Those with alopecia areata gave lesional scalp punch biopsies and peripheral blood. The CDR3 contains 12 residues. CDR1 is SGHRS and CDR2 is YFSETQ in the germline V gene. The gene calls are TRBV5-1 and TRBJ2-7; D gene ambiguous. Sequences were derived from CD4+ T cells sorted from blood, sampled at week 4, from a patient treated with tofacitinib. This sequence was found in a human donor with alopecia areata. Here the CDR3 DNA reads TGCGCCAGCAGCCTCCTACCCTACGTGCAGTACTTC. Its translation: CASSLLPYVQYF.